Sequencing of this T cell receptor beta chain was carried out in a study of breast tumors, draining lymph nodes, adjacent tissues. The CDR3 spans 14 residues. V shed 5 bases and J 8 bases; nucleotides not matched to a gene: 9. Germline V gene data show CDR1 as SNHLY and CDR2 as FYNNEI. This clonotype was recorded once. TCRdb used MiXCR to reprocess the multiplex PCR reads, holding one entry per CDR3 protein. The sample carries about 31,000 distinct CDR3 sequences, about 60% recorded once. The rearrangement joins TRBV2 to TRBJ1-5; the match to TRBD1 covers 7 bases. Sequenced: breast tumor tissue. This receptor was identified in a female donor with breast cancer. Some clones in this sample may be carry-over from other donors' samples. The CDR3: CASSRDSIPKPQHF. In DNA form, the CDR3 reads TGTGCCAGCAGTCGGGACAGCATCCCGAAGCCCCAGCATTTT.